This T cell receptor (beta chain) was identified during a study of a mutant IDH1 vaccine in newly diagnosed glioma. Here immunoSEQ multiplex PCR was the method, and the copy in TCRdb shows in-frame clones only, minus some. The sample shows 45,000 to 55,000 clones, just over 85% of them seen only once. Time point specified: baseline, week 1 (first vaccination visit). Treatment indicated: pre-vaccination baseline after standard-of-care therapy. The CDR3 loop spans 13 amino acids. The V gene's germline CDR1 is MNHNS and CDR2 SASEGT. Trimming shortened V by 5 bases and J by 3 bases, and 11 bases separated the two germline ends.

The TCR comes from a middle-aged man with glioma. Specimen: PBMCs, collected from a glioma patient treated with radiotherapy, temozolomide or both. The chain combines TRBV6-1 with TRBJ2-7, with a possible D match to TRBD2 (6 bases). The CDR3 loop reads CASSTGTVYEQYF. The CDR3 region has the DNA TGTGCCAGCAGTACCGGGACTGTCTACGAGCAGTACTTC.